These 32 T cell receptor beta chains share one sample of origin, sequenced in a study of cytomegalovirus exposure and HLA in healthy donors. PCR involved 60 Vbeta and 13 Jbeta primers. Clones were sequenced by immunoSEQ multiplex PCR, and TCRdb holds only the in-frame ones, with some missing. Among approximately 130,000 clones, about 81% were seen once, and the ten largest hold roughly 9%. Sequenced sample: PBMCs. These receptors all come from a woman aged 45-59 years in good health and CMV-seropositive.

The V gene is TRBV5-4, the J gene TRBJ2-7, with 8 nucleotides matching TRBD2. The CDR3 extends over 13 amino acids. The germline CDR1 and CDR2 sequences are SGHNT and YYREEE (reference sequence). The junction had 2 bases not matched to a gene; V was cut back by 1 base and J by 5 bases. The CDR3 region has the DNA TGTGCCAGCAGCTTGACAGCGGGAGACGAGCAGTACTTC. Translation gives CASSLTAGDEQYF.

V gene TRBV5-4 combines with J gene TRBJ2-2, with D perhaps matching TRBD1 (5 bases). Germline V lookup: CDR1 SGHNT, CDR2 YYREEE (reference sequence). The CDR3 length is 14 residues. The V and J ends lost 4 bases and 4 bases respectively, with 11 bases between them. The CDR3 loop reads CASSLARATGELFF. The CDR3 DNA reads as TGTGCCAGCAGCCTCGCCAGGGCCACCGGGGAGCTGTTTTTT.

This clone was recorded only once. The CDR3 DNA reads TGTGCCAGCAGCTTCGACAAGAACACTGAAGCTTTCTTT. As protein: CASSFDKNTEAFF. V and J are TRBV7-3 and TRBJ1-1, with D uncertain. Trimming stripped 3 bases from V and 1 base from J, with 6 bases between. The CDR3 loop spans 13 amino acids. CDR1 and CDR2 from the germline V gene are SGHTA and FQGTGA.

The gene calls are TRBV30 and TRBJ1-2; no definite D call. Germline CDR1 is GTSNPN and CDR2 is SVGIG (reference sequence). Trimming cost V 3 bases and J 4 bases, with 9 bases left between them. The CDR3 runs 12 residues. The CDR3 DNA reads as TGTGCCTGGAGCAGGATGGCCTATGGCTACACCTTC. It is translated as CAWSRMAYGYTF. Full variable domain (missing parts from reference TRBV30 and TRBJ1-2): SQTIHQWPATLVQPVGSPLSLECTVEGTSNPNLYWYRQAAGRGLQLLFYSVGIGQISSEVPQNLSASRPQDRQFILSSKKLLLSDSGFYLCAWSRMAYGYTFGSGTRLTVV.

This clone was observed a few times. The rearrangement joins TRBV2 to TRBJ2-1; 7 bases line up with TRBD1. This CDR3 comprises 15 residues. The V and J ends lost 6 bases and 4 bases, in that order; junction bases with no gene match: 9. From germline, CDR1 is SNHLY and CDR2 FYNNEI. For the CDR3, the DNA is TGTGCCAGCAGGTACGACAGGGCCGGGTACAATGAGCAGTTCTTC. This encodes CASRYDRAGYNEQFF.

The chain uses TRBV13 and TRBJ1-4, with D perhaps TRBD1 (5 bases). The V and J ends lost 5 bases and 7 bases respectively, with 14 bases between them. CDR3 length: 14 amino acids. Germline assignment: CDR1 PRHDT and CDR2 FYEKMQ (reference sequence). CDR3 region: CASSPGGLVEKLFF. The CDR3 nucleotides read TGTGCCAGCAGCCCCGGGGGTCTCGTTGAAAAACTGTTTTTT.

This clone was seen more than once but under ten times. The CDR3 coding sequence is TGTGCCAGCAGCTCTAGCTCTGGAAACACCATATATTTT. The encoded protein is CASSSSSGNTIYF. The V gene is TRBV7-2, the J gene TRBJ1-3; no firm D call. Germline lookup yields CDR1 SGHTA and CDR2 FQGNSA. The V end lost 4 bases, the J end lost 0 bases, and 4 bases lay between the germline ends. This CDR3 has 13 amino acids. The variable domain in full, with the rest retrieved from reference TRBV7-2 and TRBJ1-3, is GAGVSQSPSNKVTEKGKDVELRCDPISGHTALYWYRQSLGQGLEFLIYFQGNSAPDKSGLPSDRFSAERTGGSVSTLTIQRTQQEDSAVYLCASSSSSGNTIYFGEGSWLTVV.

This sequence joins TRBV11-2 and TRBJ2-7, with TRBD2 matching 11 bases. J gave up 5 bases and V 1 base, and 7 bases lay outside the gene matches. Germline V gene data show CDR1 as SGHAT and CDR2 as FQNNGV. The CDR3 sequence is 16 residues long. The CDR3 bases are TGTGCCAGCAGCTTAGTGATCCTAGCGGGAGGAGACGAGCAGTACTTC. Translated, it gives CASSLVILAGGDEQYF.

V and J are TRBV7-2 and TRBJ2-3; 7 bases agree with TRBD2. Trimming at V came to 4 bases and at J to 1 base, leaving 2 bases not matched to a gene. The CDR3 length is 14 residues. CDR1 and CDR2 (germline): SGHTA, FQGNSA. The CDR3 region is CASSWGLRTDTQYF. The CDR3 bases are TGTGCCAGCAGCTGGGGACTACGCACAGATACGCAGTATTTT.

The rearrangement uses TRBV5-4 and TRBJ1-2, with D possibly being TRBD1 (5 bases). This CDR3 contains 14 residues. Trimming took off 4 bases at V and 0 bases at J, with 10 bases between the two ends. Germline CDR1 reads SGHNT; CDR2 reads YYREEE (reference sequence). The CDR3 nucleotides are TGTGCCAGCAGCCAAGTGACAGCTAACTATGGCTACACCTTC. As protein: CASSQVTANYGYTF.

This clone was counted a single time. The V and J genes are TRBV30 and TRBJ2-5, with 7 nucleotides matching TRBD2. CDR1 is GTSNPN, CDR2 SVGIG, per germline (reference sequence). The trim removed 3 bases at V and 2 bases at J, leaving 9 bases unmatched. This CDR3 spans 15 amino acids. As DNA, the CDR3 is TGTGCCTGGAGCCACGGGACTACAAGACAAGAGACCCAGTACTTC. It specifies CAWSHGTTRQETQYF.

The V call is TRBV19, the J call TRBJ1-2, with 12 bases aligning to TRBD1. The V gene end was trimmed by 9 bases and the J gene end by 8 bases; junction bases not matched to a gene: 4. Germline V gene data show CDR1 as LNHDA and CDR2 as SQIVND (reference sequence). The CDR3 has 12 amino acids. The chain's CDR3 is CASRDRGQGYTF. CDR3 bases: TGTGCCAGCCGGGACAGGGGGCAGGGCTACACCTTC.

The chain links TRBV6-5 to TRBJ1-4, with a possible D match to TRBD1 (5 bases). Trimming took 6 bases from V and 6 from J, leaving 14 bases between them. The CDR3 runs to 14 residues. Germline V gene data show CDR1 as MNHEY and CDR2 as SVGAGI. CDR3 residues: CASSPGEGYEKLFF. The DNA of the CDR3 is TGTGCCAGCAGCCCGGGGGAGGGATATGAAAAACTGTTTTTT.

This clone was counted between two and nine times. This chain connects TRBV30 to TRBJ1-5; 7 bases agree with TRBD1. V lost 0 bases to trimming and J lost 9 bases; unmatched junction nucleotides: 5. Per germline, CDR1 GTSNPN and CDR2 SVGIG (reference sequence). This CDR3 contains 13 residues. As DNA, the CDR3 is TGTGCCTGGAGTGTAAGGGGGCAACGGCCCCAGCATTTT. As protein: CAWSVRGQRPQHF.

The J gene is TRBJ2-3, the V gene TRBV30; 9 positions agree with TRBD2. The CDR3 spans 17 residues. CDR1 and CDR2 (germline): GTSNPN, SVGIG (reference sequence). The junction had 12 bases not matched to a gene; V was cut back by 3 bases and J by 2 bases. The CDR3 DNA reads TGTGCCTGGAGACGGGGACTAGCAAGCGGGAACACAGATACGCAGTATTTT. Translated: CAWRRGLASGNTDTQYF.

The rearrangement uses TRBV4-2 and TRBJ2-5; 7 bases fit TRBD1. Germline V gives CDR1 LGHNA, CDR2 YNFKEQ. J gave up 11 bases and V 1 base, and 10 bases lay outside the gene matches. This CDR3 contains 14 residues. CDR3: CASSQVGQLWEQYF. The CDR3 DNA reads TGTGCCAGCAGCCAAGTGGGACAGCTCTGGGAGCAGTACTTC.

This clone was seen more than once but under ten times. The chain uses TRBV6-4 and TRBJ2-3, with D hard to call. The CDR3 covers 13 residues. V was shortened by 3 bases and J by 3 bases, with 7 bases between the two germline ends. Germline assignment: CDR1 MRHNA and CDR2 SNTAGT. The CDR3 bases are TGTGCCAGCAGTGAGGAAGCGACAGATACGCAGTATTTT. It is translated as CASSEEATDTQYF.

For the CDR3, the DNA is TGTGCCTGGAGTGAACAGGGGGCGCACTATGGCTACACCTTC. Its protein product is CAWSEQGAHYGYTF. The genes are TRBV30 and TRBJ1-2, with TRBD1 matching over 9 bases. Germline V gene sequence: CDR1 GTSNPN, CDR2 SVGIG (reference sequence). The CDR3 extends over 14 amino acids. Unmatched junction bases numbered 3, after V lost 1 base and J lost 3 bases.

This clone was counted between two and nine times. Distinct nucleotide sequences in the sample also encode this CDR3. The chain couples TRBV6-4 to TRBJ2-3, with 8 nucleotides matching TRBD2. V dropped 3 bases and J dropped 1; count of bases not matched to a gene: 0. The CDR3 runs 14 residues. Germline CDR1 MRHNA, CDR2 SNTAGT. This CDR3 is CASSEAGGTDTQYF. In DNA form, the CDR3 reads TGTGCCAGCAGTGAAGCGGGGGGCACAGATACGCAGTATTTT.

V usage is TRBV5-6 and J usage is TRBJ1-2; unclear D gene. The CDR3 loop spans 13 amino acids. CDR1 and CDR2 (germline): SGHDT, YYEEEE. Trimming left V 7 bases short and J 5 bases short, with 15 bases between. The chain's CDR3 is CASYGGGAYGYTF. The CDR3 DNA is TGTGCCAGCTACGGAGGAGGCGCATATGGCTACACCTTC.

For the CDR3, the DNA is TGTGCCAGCAGCTTTTGGGCAGTTAACTATGGCTACACCTTC. This gives the protein CASSFWAVNYGYTF. The chain joins TRBV5-4 to TRBJ1-2, with D unresolved. The CDR3 has 14 residues. Germline CDR1 reads SGHNT; CDR2 reads YYREEE (reference sequence). V lost 2 bases, J lost 1 base, and 9 bases lay in between.

The CDR3 DNA follows: TGTGCCAGCTCACGCCGGGACAGACGAACTGGGGCCAACGTCCTGACTTTC. Translating gives CASSRRDRRTGANVLTF. V is TRBV18 and J is TRBJ2-6; 7 bases are shared with TRBD1. V shed 4 bases, J shed 2 bases, and the junction held 8 bases outside the gene matches. The CDR3 contains 17 residues. CDR1 and CDR2 from the germline V gene are KGHSH and LQKENI.

V and J are TRBV4-1 and TRBJ2-7, with D tentatively TRBD1 (5 bases). Trimming shortened V by 4 bases and J by 2 bases, and 12 bases separated the two germline ends. The CDR3 is 14 residues long. Germline V CDR1 and CDR2: MGHRA, YSYEKL. The CDR3 DNA follows: TGCGCCAGCAGCCTCTACAGGTTTGCCTACGAGCAGTACTTC. Translation gives CASSLYRFAYEQYF.

This chain links TRBV4-1 with TRBJ1-4, with a possible D match to TRBD1 (6 bases). V lost 4 bases and J 6 bases, leaving 12 bases between the germline ends. CDR3 length equals 14 residues. Germline CDR1 and CDR2: MGHRA and YSYEKL. The CDR3 nucleotides are TGCGCCAGCAGCCTAGGGGGGGAGGATGAAAAACTGTTTTTT. It is translated as CASSLGGEDEKLFF.

The V call is TRBV30, the J call TRBJ1-5, with TRBD1 matching 8 bases. Germline CDR1 is GTSNPN and CDR2 is SVGIG (reference sequence). J gave up 6 bases and V 2 bases, and 9 bases lay outside the gene matches. The CDR3 totals 15 residues. The CDR3, as DNA: TGTGCCTGGAGTCGAAACCCAGGGGGCGGTCAGCCCCAGCATTTT. Protein sequence: CAWSRNPGGGQPQHF.

This clone has just a few counts. This chain uses TRBV2 with TRBJ2-5; the match to TRBD2 covers 8 bases. Germline lookup yields CDR1 SNHLY and CDR2 FYNNEI. The CDR3 is 15 amino acids. V lost 8 bases and J lost 3; bases outside the gene matches: 11. DNA for the CDR3: TGTGCCAGCTTAGCTTGGCGGGGGGAGAAAGAGACCCAGTACTTC. Protein product: CASLAWRGEKETQYF. Based on the CDR3 plus reference TRBV2 and TRBJ2-5, the full variable domain is EPEVTQTPSHQVTQMGQEVILRCVPISNHLYFYWYRQILGQKVEFLVSFYNNEISEKSEIFDDQFSVERPDGSNFTLKIRSTKLEDSAMYFCASLAWRGEKETQYFGPGTRLLVL.

Concerning this clone: The junction departs from germline at one end; a sequencing error may be responsible. The chain uses TRBV7-7 and TRBJ2-5; D ambiguous. The CDR3 extends over 13 amino acids. Germline CDR1 SSHAT, CDR2 FNYEAQ (reference sequence). The CDR3, as DNA: TGTGCTAGCAGCTTAGGCCTCGGAGAGACCCAGTACTTC. Translated: CASSLGLGETQYF.

This clone was detected only a few times. This sequence joins TRBV7-9 and TRBJ1-5; D unresolved. V lost 5 bases to trimming and J lost 7 bases, with 12 bases between them. This CDR3 is 13 amino acids long. The V gene's germline CDR1 is SEHNR and CDR2 FQNEAQ (reference sequence). This CDR3 is CASSLQTGQPQHF. For the CDR3, the DNA is TGTGCCAGCAGCCTTCAGACCGGGCAGCCCCAGCATTTT.

The CDR3 region has the DNA TGTGCCAGCGGTAGCCGCACCGGGGAGCTGTTTTTT. It yields the protein CASGSRTGELFF. This chain connects TRBV7-3 to TRBJ2-2; D gene unclear. Germline CDR1 and CDR2: SGHTA and FQGTGA. Deletions cut 8 bases from V and 4 bases from J, with 8 bases between. This CDR3 spans 12 amino acids.

The rearrangement links TRBV5-8 to TRBJ1-4, with D unclear. The germline V and J ends were trimmed by 4 bases and 0 bases, with 13 bases remaining between them. The V gene's germline CDR1 is SGHTS and CDR2 YDEGEE. The CDR3 extends over 16 amino acids. The CDR3 loop reads CASSPGGVSTNEKLFF. CDR3 DNA: TGTGCCAGCAGCCCCGGCGGAGTTTCAACTAATGAAAAACTGTTTTTT.

This chain joins TRBV6-6 and TRBJ1-2; perhaps TRBD1 as D (5 bases). There are 14 residues in the CDR3. V was cut by 1 base and J by 8 bases, with 14 bases left in between. The germline CDR1 and CDR2 sequences are MNHNY and SVGAGI (reference sequence). This CDR3 is CASSYFRGGGGYTF. CDR3 nucleotides: TGTGCCAGCAGTTACTTTCGGGGCGGGGGGGGCTACACCTTC.

The chain carries TRBV5-4 and TRBJ2-5; 9 bases match TRBD2. The CDR3 has 17 residues. Germline V CDR1 and CDR2: SGHNT, YYREEE (reference sequence). Trimming cost V 0 bases and J 1 base; bases outside gene matches: 7. The CDR3 spells CASSLGGGGGFQETQYF. The DNA for the CDR3 is TGTGCCAGCAGCTTGGGGGGCGGGGGGGGATTCCAAGAGACCCAGTACTTC.